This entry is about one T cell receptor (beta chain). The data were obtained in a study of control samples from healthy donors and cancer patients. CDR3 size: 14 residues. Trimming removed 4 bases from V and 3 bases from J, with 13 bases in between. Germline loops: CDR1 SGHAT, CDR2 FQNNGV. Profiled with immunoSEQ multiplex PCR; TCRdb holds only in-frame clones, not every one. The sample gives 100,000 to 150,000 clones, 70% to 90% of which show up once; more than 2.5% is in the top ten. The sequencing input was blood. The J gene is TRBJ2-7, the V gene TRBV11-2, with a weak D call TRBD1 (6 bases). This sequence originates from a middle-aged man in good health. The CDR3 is CASSSWDTFYEQYF. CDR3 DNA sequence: TGTGCCAGCAGCTCCTGGGACACCTTCTACGAGCAGTACTTC.